This T cell receptor (beta chain) was recovered during a study of cytomegalovirus exposure and HLA in healthy donors. Regarding the study as a whole: Cytomegalovirus-associated status was assigned to 150 to 200 TCR beta chains. Immune exposure data for these donors was limited to CMV serostatus.

The PCR employed 60 Vbeta primers together with 13 Jbeta primers. Clones were sequenced by immunoSEQ multiplex PCR, and TCRdb holds only the in-frame ones, with some missing. Here the sample spans about 170,000 clones, around 78% being singletons. The CDR3 has 12 residues. Germline V gene data show CDR1 as GTSNPN and CDR2 as SVGIG (reference sequence). Deletions cut 7 bases from V and 3 bases from J, with 10 bases between. In regard to this clone: Its target is unknown.

The rearrangement uses TRBV30 and TRBJ2-1; D unresolved. Sequences were obtained from PBMCs. This TCR came from a female donor in good health and CMV-seronegative. CDR3 loop: CASETGYNEQFF. The CDR3 nucleotides read TGTGCCTCGGAGACTGGCTACAATGAGCAGTTCTTC.